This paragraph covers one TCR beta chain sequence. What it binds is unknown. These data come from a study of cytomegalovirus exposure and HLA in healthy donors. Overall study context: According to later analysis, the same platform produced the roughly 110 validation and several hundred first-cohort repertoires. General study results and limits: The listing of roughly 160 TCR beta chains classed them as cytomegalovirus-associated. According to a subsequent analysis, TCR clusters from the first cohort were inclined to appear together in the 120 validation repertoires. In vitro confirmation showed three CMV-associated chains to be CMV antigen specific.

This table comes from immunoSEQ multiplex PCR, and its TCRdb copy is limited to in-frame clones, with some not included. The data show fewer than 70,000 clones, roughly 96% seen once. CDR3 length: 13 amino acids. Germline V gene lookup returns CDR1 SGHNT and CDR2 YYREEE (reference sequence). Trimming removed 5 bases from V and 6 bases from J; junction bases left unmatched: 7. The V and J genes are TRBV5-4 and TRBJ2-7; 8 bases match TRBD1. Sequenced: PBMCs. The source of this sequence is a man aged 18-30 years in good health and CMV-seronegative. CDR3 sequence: CASRDTRGREQYF. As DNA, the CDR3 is TGTGCCAGCAGGGACACCAGGGGGCGCGAGCAGTACTTC.